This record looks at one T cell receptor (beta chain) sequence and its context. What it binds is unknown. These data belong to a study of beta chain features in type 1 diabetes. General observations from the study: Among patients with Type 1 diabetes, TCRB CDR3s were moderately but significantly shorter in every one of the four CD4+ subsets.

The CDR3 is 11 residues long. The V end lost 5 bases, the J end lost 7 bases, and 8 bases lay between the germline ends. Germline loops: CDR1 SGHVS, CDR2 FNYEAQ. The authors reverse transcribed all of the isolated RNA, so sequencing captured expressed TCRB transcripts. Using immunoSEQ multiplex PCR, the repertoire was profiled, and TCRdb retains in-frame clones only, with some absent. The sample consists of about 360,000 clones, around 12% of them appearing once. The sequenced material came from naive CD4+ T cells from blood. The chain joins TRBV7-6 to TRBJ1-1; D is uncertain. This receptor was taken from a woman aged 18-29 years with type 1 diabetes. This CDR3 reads CASSRGNEAFF. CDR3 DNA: TGTGCCAGCAGCCGAGGGAATGAAGCTTTCTTT.